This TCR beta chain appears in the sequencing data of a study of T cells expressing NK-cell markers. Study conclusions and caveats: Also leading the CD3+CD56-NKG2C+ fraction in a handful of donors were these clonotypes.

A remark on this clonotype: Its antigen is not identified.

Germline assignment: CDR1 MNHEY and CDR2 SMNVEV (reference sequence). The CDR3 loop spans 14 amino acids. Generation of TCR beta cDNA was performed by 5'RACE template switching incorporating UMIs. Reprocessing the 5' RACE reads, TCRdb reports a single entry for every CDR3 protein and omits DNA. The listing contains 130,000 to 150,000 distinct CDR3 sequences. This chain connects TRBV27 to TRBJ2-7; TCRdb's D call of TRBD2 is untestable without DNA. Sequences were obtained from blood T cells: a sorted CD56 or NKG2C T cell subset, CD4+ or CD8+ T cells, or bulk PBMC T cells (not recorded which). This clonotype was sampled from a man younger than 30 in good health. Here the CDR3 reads CASSFLASGYEQYF.